Presented here are 17 T cell receptor beta chains from one specimen sequenced in a study of blood T cell repertoires in COVID-19. The repertoire was sequenced with immunoSEQ multiplex PCR; TCRdb's copy has only in-frame clones and lacks some. The sample records fewer than 200,000 clones, 70% to 80% being singletons. The source material was PBMCs or T cells enriched from blood (not recorded which). Receptors were obtained from a woman aged 70 to 79 in a cohort exposed to, infected with or recovered from COVID-19 (not recorded which).

V usage is TRBV5-1 and J usage is TRBJ2-7; weak D call: TRBD1 (6 bases). The germline CDR1 and CDR2 sequences are SGHRS and YFSETQ. The germline V and J ends were trimmed by 3 bases and 5 bases, with 15 bases remaining between them. The length of the CDR3 is 14 residues. CDR3 loop: CASSSEGGWDEQYF. For the CDR3, the DNA is TGCGCCAGCAGCTCCGAAGGGGGTTGGGACGAGCAGTACTTC.

CDR3 protein: CASSPQGVQSIYEQYF. In DNA, the CDR3 is TGTGCCAGCAGCCCGCAGGGTGTACAATCAATCTACGAGCAGTACTTC. This rearrangement joins TRBV7-9 to TRBJ2-7; perhaps TRBD1 as D (5 bases). V gave up 5 bases and J gave up 3 bases, with 20 bases separating them. The CDR3 runs 16 residues. Per germline, CDR1 SEHNR and CDR2 FQNEAQ (reference sequence).

This sequence joins TRBV2 and TRBJ2-1, with 7 bases that match TRBD1. The V gene's germline CDR1 is SNHLY and CDR2 FYNNEI. Germline trimming cut 8 bases from V and 0 bases from J; bases unmatched to any gene: 1. CDR3 length: 13 amino acids. The CDR3 here is CASRDSSYNEQFF. As DNA, the CDR3 is TGTGCCAGCCGGGACAGCTCCTACAATGAGCAGTTCTTC.

The J gene is TRBJ1-1, the V gene TRBV2; 7 positions match TRBD1. This CDR3 is built from 14 residues. Per the germline V gene, CDR1 is SNHLY and CDR2 is FYNNEI. Trimming at V came to 6 bases and at J to 0 bases, leaving 4 bases not matched to a gene. CDR3: CASRSRGMNTEAFF. The CDR3 DNA is TGTGCCAGCAGAAGCAGGGGGATGAACACTGAAGCTTTCTTT.

This clone has only a few counts. Written as DNA, the CDR3 is TGTGCCACGGCTGGGGCCAACGTCCTGACTTTC. Encoded protein: CATAGANVLTF. The genes are TRBV2 and TRBJ2-6, with D hard to call. This CDR3 spans 11 amino acids. CDR1 and CDR2 from the germline V gene are SNHLY and FYNNEI. Trimming cost V 10 bases and J 2 bases, with 3 bases left between them.

The chain employs TRBV5-1 and TRBJ2-7, with D maybe TRBD1 (5 bases). The V and J ends lost 1 base and 0 bases respectively, with 17 bases between them. The CDR3 is 17 amino acids. Per the germline V gene, CDR1 is SGHRS and CDR2 is YFSETQ. In nucleotides, the CDR3 is TGCGCCAGCAGCTTGACTCAGACAGCAATAGTCTCCTACGAGCAGTACTTC. As protein: CASSLTQTAIVSYEQYF.

The V and J genes are TRBV7-9 and TRBJ2-6; possible D gene TRBD1, 6 bases. The germline V gene has CDR1 SEHNR and CDR2 FQNEAQ (reference sequence). This CDR3 has 18 amino acids. V lost 5 bases to trimming and J lost 0 bases, with 17 bases between them. For the CDR3, the DNA is TGTGCCAGCAGCCCTAAGGACAGTATCTCCTCTGGGGCCAACGTCCTGACTTTC. Translating gives CASSPKDSISSGANVLTF.

The chain employs TRBV4-2 and TRBJ2-1; TRBD1 is a possible D gene (5 bases). The ends were cut back, 0 bases at V and 10 bases at J, with 16 bases in the middle. In germline, CDR1 is LGHNA, CDR2 YNFKEQ. The CDR3 contains 15 residues. The CDR3 reads CASSQEGTGIGEQFF. The CDR3 bases are TGTGCCAGCAGCCAAGAAGGAACAGGAATTGGGGAGCAGTTCTTC.

This clone appeared a single time. This chain connects TRBV11-2 to TRBJ1-3; D gene ambiguous. Germline V CDR1 and CDR2: SGHAT, FQNNGV. Trimming pared 4 bases from V and 7 bases from J, leaving 11 bases between. CDR3 length equals 13 residues. The CDR3 DNA reads TGTGCCAGCAGCTCGTCCCCCGGGAACACCATATATTTT. This translates into CASSSSPGNTIYF.

The J gene is TRBJ2-1, the V gene TRBV9; possible D gene TRBD2, 6 bases. The CDR3 has 12 residues. The germline gives CDR1 SGDLS, CDR2 YYNGEE. V lost 6 bases and J lost 6, with 10 bases in between. The chain's CDR3 is CASTRDSNEQFF. The CDR3 region has the DNA TGTGCCAGCACCAGGGACTCCAATGAGCAGTTCTTC.

This clone was found once. The chain is built from TRBV18 and TRBJ1-1, with a possible D match to TRBD1 (5 bases). The germline V gene encodes CDR1 KGHSH and CDR2 LQKENI. Trimming stripped 1 base from V and 5 bases from J, with 11 bases between. CDR3 length: 14 residues. The DNA of the CDR3 is TGTGCCAGCTCACCACTTACAGGATTGACTGAAGCTTTCTTT. This translates into CASSPLTGLTEAFF.

The chain has TRBV7-3 and TRBJ2-2; D perhaps matches TRBD1 (6 bases). Germline loops: CDR1 SGHTA, CDR2 FQGTGA. With 5 bases removed from V and 1 base from J, the gap between germline ends came to 11 bases. The CDR3 extends over 15 amino acids. The CDR3 region has the DNA TGTGCCAGCAGCAAAACAGGGAGGAACACCGGGGAGCTGTTTTTT. Encoded protein: CASSKTGRNTGELFF.

This chain links TRBV7-9 with TRBJ2-3; weak D call: TRBD1 (6 bases). This CDR3 is 13 amino acids long. In germline, CDR1 is SEHNR, CDR2 FQNEAQ (reference sequence). V dropped 5 bases and J dropped 3 bases, with 9 bases sitting between them. The CDR3 spells CASSLQGTDTQYF. DNA of the CDR3: TGTGCCAGCAGCCTCCAGGGGACAGATACGCAGTATTTT.

This clone was recorded only once. The chain carries TRBV9 and TRBJ1-1; D remains unclear. The germline V gene encodes CDR1 SGDLS and CDR2 YYNGEE. The CDR3 extends over 16 amino acids. The germline V and J ends were trimmed by 0 bases and 1 base, with 13 bases remaining between them. The CDR3: CASSVEARNPNTEAFF. The CDR3 DNA sequence: TGTGCCAGCAGCGTAGAGGCGAGGAATCCGAACACTGAAGCTTTCTTT.

This chain uses TRBV5-6 with TRBJ1-4; possibly TRBD1 for D (5 bases). Trimming shortened V by 4 bases and J by 2 bases, and 15 bases separated the two germline ends. Germline V gene sequence: CDR1 SGHDT, CDR2 YYEEEE. This CDR3 has 16 residues. CDR3 DNA: TGTGCCAGCAGCCCGGGACTGATTTCTACTAATGAAAAACTGTTTTTT. Translated, it gives CASSPGLISTNEKLFF.

This clone has only a few counts. The chain joins TRBV7-6 to TRBJ2-2, with 7 bases that match TRBD2. V lost 3 bases and J lost 0; bases outside the gene matches: 4. This CDR3 has 16 residues. Per the germline V gene, CDR1 is SGHVS and CDR2 is FNYEAQ. CDR3 coding DNA: TGTGCCAGCAGCTTGGGACTAACCGCGAACACCGGGGAGCTGTTTTTT. Protein: CASSLGLTANTGELFF. The variable domain in full, with the rest retrieved from reference TRBV7-6 and TRBJ2-2, is GAGVSQSPRYKVTKRGQDVALRCDPISGHVSLYWYRQALGQGPEFLTYFNYEAQQDKSGLPNDRFSAERPEGSISTLTIQRTEQRDSAMYRCASSLGLTANTGELFFGEGSRLTVL.

This clone was detected many times. Other DNA variants within this sample encode the same CDR3. The gene calls are TRBV28 and TRBJ1-5; 9 bases agree with TRBD1. Trimming removed 6 bases from V and 4 bases from J; junction bases left unmatched: 4. Looked up from germline, CDR1 is MDHEN and CDR2 is SYDVKM. CDR3 length: 14 residues. CDR3 amino acids: CASRGQGPNQPQHF. The CDR3 bases are TGTGCCAGCAGGGGACAGGGCCCTAATCAGCCCCAGCATTTT.